The 12 T cell receptor beta chains below come from one sample, sequenced in a study of T cell clonotyping in hematopoietic cell transplantation. Assay: immunoSEQ multiplex PCR; the TCRdb copy retains only in-frame clones and omits some. The sample lists about 12,000 clones; almost 50% were seen once. Sequencing used peripheral blood mononuclear cells. These receptors were collected from a man aged 45-60 years in good health. Some clones in this sample may be carry-over from other donors' samples.

The chain links TRBV28 to TRBJ2-7; the D gene could be TRBD1 or TRBD2 (5 bases each). The CDR3 is 15 residues long. Germline V gives CDR1 MDHEN, CDR2 SYDVKM. V was cut by 3 bases and J by 3 bases, with 15 bases left in between. Here the CDR3 reads CASSFSQDWDYEQYF. As DNA, the CDR3 is TGTGCCAGCAGTTTTTCACAGGACTGGGACTACGAGCAGTACTTC.

The rearrangement links TRBV29-1 to TRBJ2-2, with D possibly being TRBD2 (5 bases). The CDR3 totals 14 residues. V was pared by 5 bases and J by 0 bases, with 10 bases between. CDR1 and CDR2 (germline): SQVTM, ANQGSEA. This CDR3 is CSVKRESNTGELFF. In nucleotides, the CDR3 is TGCAGCGTTAAGAGGGAGTCGAACACCGGGGAGCTGTTTTTT.

The gene calls are TRBV5-4 and TRBJ2-7; 8 bases map to TRBD2. CDR3 length: 15 residues. Germline V gene lookup returns CDR1 SGHNT and CDR2 YYREEE (reference sequence). The V segment lost 4 bases and the J segment 0 bases; nucleotides outside the gene matches: 6. CDR3 sequence reads: CASSAGGGTSYEQYF. The CDR3 DNA reads as TGTGCCAGCAGCGCCGGCGGGGGGACCTCCTACGAGCAGTACTTC. Full variable domain (rest looked up from reference TRBV5-4 and TRBJ2-7): ETGVTQSPTHLIKTRGQQVTLRCSSQSGHNTVSWYQQALGQGPQFIFQYYREEENGRGNFPPRFSGLQFPNYSSELNVNALELDDSALYLCASSAGGGTSYEQYFGPGTRLTVT.

This clone is labeled medium-sized. This sample includes further DNA sequences coding for the same CDR3. V and J are TRBV29-1 and TRBJ1-1; weak D call: TRBD1 (5 bases). The V gene's germline CDR1 is SQVTM and CDR2 ANQGSEA. V lost 7 bases to trimming and J lost 1 base, with 19 bases between them. This CDR3 is built from 15 residues. The CDR3 sequence: CSAEGREDGNTEAFF. The CDR3, as DNA: TGCAGCGCCGAGGGCAGGGAAGATGGGAACACTGAAGCTTTCTTT.

The rearrangement joins TRBV14 to TRBJ1-4; D is uncertain. Between the trimmed V and J ends, which lost 4 bases and 8 bases, there was a span of 8 bases. Germline CDR1 reads SGHDN; CDR2 reads FVKESK. The length of the CDR3 is 12 residues. Here the CDR3 reads CASSPKGEKLFF. CDR3 nucleotides: TGTGCCAGCAGCCCCAAAGGGGAAAAACTGTTTTTT.

The CDR3 region is CASSFILYEQYF. In nucleotides, the CDR3 is TGTGCCAGCAGCTTTATTCTCTACGAGCAGTACTTC. The chain links TRBV7-9 to TRBJ2-7; D is ambiguous. V dropped 3 bases and J dropped 3 bases, with 6 bases sitting between them. The CDR3 contains 12 residues. Germline V gene lookup returns CDR1 SEHNR and CDR2 FQNEAQ (reference sequence). The complete variable domain, with remaining parts taken from reference TRBV7-9 and TRBJ2-7, reads DTGVSQNPRHKITKRGQNVTFRCDPISEHNRLYWYRQTLGQGPEFLTYFQNEAQLEKSRLLSDRFSAERPKGSFSTLEIQRTEQGDSAMYLCASSFILYEQYFGPGTRLTVT.

This clone was counted a few times. This sequence joins TRBV30 and TRBJ2-7, with D perhaps matching TRBD2 (5 bases). The CDR3 sequence is 16 residues long. Germline V gene sequence: CDR1 GTSNPN, CDR2 SVGIG (reference sequence). Trimming took 2 bases from V and 1 from J, leaving 18 bases between them. The CDR3 DNA follows: TGTGCCTGGAGTTCTGGGGTAGCGATCAGGTCCTACGAGCAGTACTTC. Translated: CAWSSGVAIRSYEQYF.

The CDR3 DNA sequence: TGTGCCAGCGGCGGCGGAGAAAGGGACGAGCAGTACTTC. It codes for CASGGGERDEQYF. The chain couples TRBV6-6 to TRBJ2-7; D not certain. Germline CDR1 reads MNHNY; CDR2 reads SVGAGI (reference sequence). The CDR3 has 13 residues. V was clipped by 8 bases and J by 5 bases, with 16 bases between them.

This clone was found once. CDR3 sequence (DNA): TGTGCCAGCAGTCCGGGACAGGGGGGCTACGAGCAGTACTTC. Its protein is CASSPGQGGYEQYF. The chain couples TRBV27 to TRBJ2-7; the match to TRBD1 covers 11 bases. CDR3 length: 14 amino acids. Germline trimming cut 5 bases from V and 3 bases from J; bases unmatched to any gene: 3. The V gene's germline CDR1 is MNHEY and CDR2 SMNVEV (reference sequence).

The J gene is TRBJ2-7, the V gene TRBV13, with D tentatively TRBD1 (6 bases). From germline, CDR1 is PRHDT and CDR2 FYEKMQ (reference sequence). With 5 bases removed from V and 6 bases from J, the gap between germline ends came to 14 bases. The CDR3 is made up of 13 amino acids. The DNA of the CDR3 is TGTGCCAGCAGCCCGACCGACAGGTTCGAGCAGTACTTC. Protein product: CASSPTDRFEQYF.

The chain has TRBV6-1 and TRBJ2-5; TRBD2 aligns across 12 bases. Germline-derived CDR1 and CDR2 are MNHNS and SASEGT. The length of the CDR3 is 15 residues. The ends lost 2 bases at V and 2 bases at J; junction bases unmatched: 0. CDR3 region: CASSELAGGQETQYF. Written as DNA, the CDR3 is TGTGCCAGCAGTGAACTAGCGGGAGGGCAAGAGACCCAGTACTTC.

This clone was found a few times. The V call is TRBV9, the J call TRBJ2-2; no clear D gene. The CDR3 length is 14 residues. CDR1 and CDR2 (germline): SGDLS, YYNGEE. Trimming took 1 base from V and 2 from J, leaving 6 bases between them. The CDR3 coding sequence is TGTGCCAGCAGCGTAAGGTTCAACACCGGGGAGCTGTTTTTT. Its translation: CASSVRFNTGELFF.